A selection of T cell receptor beta chains follows, all from one sample in a study of cytotoxic CD8 clonotypes in ibrutinib-treated CLL. Using immunoSEQ multiplex PCR, the repertoire was profiled, and TCRdb retains in-frame clones only, with some absent. The sample lists more than 200,000 clones, just over 70% occurring once. The material sequenced was PBMCs, taken after 12 months of ibrutinib treatment. These receptors were collected from a human donor with chronic lymphocytic leukemia. The CDR3 runs from the conserved cysteine through the conserved F or W. A D gene is named only where the DNA matches it firmly. The size of a clone is reported for some rows only, either as once, few or many, or as a class for expanded clones.

-,TRBV19,TRBJ2-1,-,TGTGCCAGTAGTATAGTCGTTGGGGGCCATGAGCAGTTCTTC,CASSIVVGGHEQFF
-,TRBV30,TRBJ2-7,once,TGTGCCTGGAGTCAATCTCCGGGCGAGCAGTACTTC,CAWSQSPGEQYF
-,TRBV11-2,TRBJ1-6,-,TGTGCCAGCAGCCCCCTGGGGGGGGCTAGGAATAATTCACCCCTCCACTTT,CASSPLGGARNNSPLHF
TRBD1,TRBV7-3,TRBJ1-2,-,TGTGCCAGCAGCTTAAAGGACAGGGGAGACTACACCTTC,CASSLKDRGDYTF
TRBD1,TRBV5-1,TRBJ1-2,-,TGCGCCAGCAGCCAAGGACAGGGGCGCACCTATGGCTACACCTTC,CASSQGQGRTYGYTF
TRBD2,TRBV29-1,TRBJ2-1,-,TGCAGCGTTGGAGCTAGCGGGGGGGCCCACAATGAGCAGTTCTTC,CSVGASGGAHNEQFF
TRBD2,TRBV7-9,TRBJ2-1,-,TGTGCCAGCAGCCGACCGACTAGCGGGCTAAATGAGCAGTTCTTC,CASSRPTSGLNEQFF
TRBD1,TRBV11-3,TRBJ2-2,-,TGTGCCAGCAGGGGACAGGGACCCGGGGAGCTGTTTTTT,CASRGQGPGELFF
-,TRBV5-1,TRBJ2-1,-,TGCGCCAGCAGCTCCAATTTCTACAATGAGCAGTTCTTC,CASSSNFYNEQFF
-,TRBV28,TRBJ1-2,-,TGTGCCAGCAGTTTATTGGAGAAAGATGGCTACACCTTC,CASSLLEKDGYTF
TRBD1,TRBV6-5,TRBJ1-1,-,TGTGCCAGCAGTTACTCCCGGGACAGGGGGACTGAAGCTTTCTTT,CASSYSRDRGTEAFF
TRBD1,TRBV2,TRBJ2-5,-,TGTGCCAGCAGTCCCCGACAGGGGGAGACCCAGTACTTC,CASSPRQGETQYF
-,TRBV7-9,TRBJ2-7,-,TGTGCCAGCAGCTTATACAGTACCTCCTACGAGCAGTACTTC,CASSLYSTSYEQYF
-,TRBV5-1,TRBJ1-1,-,TGCGCCAGCAGCTTCCGCTCAGGGTTTAGCGATACTGAAGCTTTCTTT,CASSFRSGFSDTEAFF
TRBD1,TRBV5-1,TRBJ1-5,few,TGCGCCAGCAGCCCCGGATCCACGACAGGGCAGCCCCAGCATTTT,CASSPGSTTGQPQHF
-,TRBV7-3,TRBJ1-3,few,TGTGCCAGCAGCATTGGGAGCGGAAACACCATATATTTT,CASSIGSGNTIYF
-,TRBV4-3,TRBJ1-2,once,TGCGCCAGCAGCCAAGATTTTGGGGGCAGGGCCTATGGCTACACCTTC,CASSQDFGGRAYGYTF
-,TRBV19,TRBJ2-6,few,TGTGCCAGTTCACAGCACCACTCTGGGGCCAACGTCCTGACTTTC,CASSQHHSGANVLTF